These T cell receptor beta chains were read from a single sample in a study of blood T cell repertoires in COVID-19. Some clones are missing from TCRdb's copy, which holds only in-frame ones; the method was immunoSEQ multiplex PCR. The sample carries 250,000 to 300,000 clones, 65% to 90% recorded once. Specimen: peripheral blood. These receptors came from a man aged 50 to 59 with active or convalescent COVID-19. CDR3s include the opening cysteine and the closing phenylalanine or tryptophan. D genes are given only for firm matches. Clone size, where shown, is once, few, many, or a class for clones that have expanded.

NA,TRBV12-5,NA,TRBJ1-2,CASGVGQIYGYTF,TGTGCTAGTGGCGTGGGGCAGATCTATGGCTACACCTTC
TRBD2,TRBV7-9,NA,TRBJ2-5,CASSSGLAGLETQYF,TGTGCCAGCAGCTCGGGACTAGCGGGATTGGAGACCCAGTACTTC
NA,TRBV4-1,NA,TRBJ1-5,CASSQDVQYYQPQHF,TGCGCCAGCAGCCAAGATGTACAGTATTATCAGCCCCAGCATTTT
NA,TRBV28,NA,TRBJ1-2,CASSPQTNYGYTF,TGTGCCAGCAGTCCACAGACGAACTATGGCTACACCTTC
TRBD1,TRBV19,NA,TRBJ1-4,CASSKDRVGEKLFF,TGTGCCAGTAGTAAAGACAGGGTAGGCGAAAAACTGTTTTTT
TRBD2,TRBV3-1/TRBV3-2,NA,TRBJ2-1,CASSPGLARLDEQFF,TGTGCCAGCAGCCCGGGACTAGCGCGTTTAGATGAGCAGTTCTTC
TRBD1,TRBV19,once,TRBJ2-2,CASSTTGGVAGELFF,TGTGCCAGTAGTACCACAGGGGGCGTCGCCGGGGAGCTGTTTTTT
TRBD2,TRBV4-2,NA,TRBJ2-7,CASSQQTSPVSYEQYF,TGTGCCAGCAGCCAACAGACTAGCCCAGTCTCCTACGAGCAGTACTTC
TRBD1,TRBV28,NA,TRBJ2-7,CASSGTGLGVYEQYF,TGTGCCAGCAGCGGGACAGGTTTGGGGGTTTACGAGCAGTACTTC
NA,TRBV19,NA,TRBJ1-3,CASSWASSGNTIYF,TGTGCCAGTTCCTGGGCTTCCTCTGGAAACACCATATATTTT
TRBD1,TRBV18,once,TRBJ1-6,CASSQGARGNSPLHF,TGTGCCAGCTCACAGGGGGCGCGGGGTAATTCACCCCTCCACTTT
NA,TRBV7-2,NA,TRBJ1-2,CASSLGGAETRSNYGYTF,TGTGCCAGCAGCTTAGGTGGGGCAGAGACTAGGTCTAACTATGGCTACACCTTC
NA,TRBV9,NA,TRBJ2-7,CASSVAPTGTYYEQYF,TGTGCCAGCAGCGTAGCCCCCACAGGGACCTACTACGAGCAGTACTTC
NA,TRBV7-3,NA,TRBJ1-1,CASSFARSTEAFF,TGTGCCAGCAGCTTCGCCAGAAGCACTGAAGCTTTCTTT
TRBD2,TRBV12-5,many,TRBJ2-7,CASGLGTSGNEQYF,TGTGCTAGTGGTCTCGGGACTAGCGGGAATGAGCAGTACTTC
TRBD2,TRBV29-1,NA,TRBJ2-7,CSVAPAGGLREQYF,TGCAGCGTTGCCCCAGCGGGAGGGCTGCGGGAGCAGTACTTC
TRBD1,TRBV6-5,NA,TRBJ1-6,CASGDRSPNSPLHF,TGTGCCAGTGGGGACAGGAGCCCTAATTCACCCCTCCACTTT
NA,TRBV2,NA,TRBJ1-4,CASGRTNEKLFF,TGTGCCAGCGGGAGAACTAATGAAAAACTGTTTTTT
TRBD1,TRBV14,once,TRBJ1-3,CASSPGQGGNTIYF,TGTGCCAGCAGCCCCGGACAGGGAGGTAACACCATATATTTT
NA,TRBV18,NA,TRBJ1-1,CASSPPYGGNTEAFF,TGTGCCAGCTCACCACCGTACGGGGGGAACACTGAAGCTTTCTTT
NA,TRBV30,NA,TRBJ1-1,CAWAQRGADTEAFF,TGTGCCTGGGCCCAGCGGGGGGCGGACACTGAAGCTTTCTTT
TRBD2,TRBV5-4,NA,TRBJ2-7,CASSLAGGGYEQYF,TGTGCCAGCAGCTTGGCCGGCGGGGGATACGAGCAGTACTTC
TRBD1,TRBV9,NA,TRBJ2-7,CASSAGQGVYEQYF,TGTGCCAGCAGCGCGGGACAGGGGGTTTACGAGCAGTACTTC
TRBD1,TRBV20-1,NA,TRBJ2-1,CSASPGTGLGSYNEQFF,TGCAGTGCTAGTCCCGGGACAGGGTTAGGGTCCTACAATGAGCAGTTCTTC
TRBD2,TRBV6-5,NA,TRBJ2-5,CASSSEREVGTQYF,TGTGCCAGCAGTAGCGAGCGGGAGGTTGGGACCCAGTACTTC
NA,TRBV14,NA,TRBJ2-7,CASSRRDYEQYF,TGTGCCAGCAGCCGCAGGGACTACGAGCAGTACTTC
TRBD1,TRBV30,NA,TRBJ1-2,CAWSEQGYGYTF,TGTGCCTGGAGTGAACAGGGGTATGGCTACACCTTC
NA,TRBV28,NA,TRBJ2-3,CASFEGGTDTQYF,TGTGCCAGCTTTGAAGGGGGCACAGATACGCAGTATTTT
TRBD1,TRBV28,NA,TRBJ1-3,CASRTGGVGNTIYF,TGTGCCAGCAGGACAGGGGGCGTTGGAAACACCATATATTTT
NA,TRBV19,NA,TRBJ1-1,CASSLWGGTMNTEAFF,TGTGCCAGTAGTCTCTGGGGGGGAACCATGAACACTGAAGCTTTCTTT
NA,TRBV2,NA,TRBJ2-1,CASSFLRGSYNEQFF,TGTGCCAGCAGTTTTCTCCGGGGATCGTACAATGAGCAGTTCTTC
TRBD1,TRBV18,NA,TRBJ2-3,CASSPPRFEGGRTDTQYF,TGTGCCAGCTCACCACCGAGGTTTGAAGGGGGCAGGACAGATACGCAGTATTTT
TRBD2,TRBV13,NA,TRBJ2-5,CASSHTGTREETQYF,TGTGCCAGCAGCCACACCGGGACTAGGGAAGAGACCCAGTACTTC
TRBD2,TRBV27,NA,TRBJ2-5,CASSPRLAGGGETQYF,TGTGCCAGCAGTCCTCGGTTAGCGGGAGGGGGGGAGACCCAGTACTTC
TRBD2,TRBV13,NA,TRBJ2-7,CASSQSGNYEQYF,TGTGCCAGCAGCCAGAGCGGGAACTACGAGCAGTACTTC
TRBD2,TRBV2,NA,TRBJ2-2,CASSTTSGKVGELFF,TGTGCCAGCAGCACCACTAGCGGGAAGGTCGGGGAGCTGTTTTTT
TRBD2,TRBV30,NA,TRBJ2-5,CAWSRASGRGETQYF,TGTGCCTGGAGTAGGGCTAGCGGGAGAGGGGAGACCCAGTACTTC
NA,TRBV6-6,once,TRBJ1-2,CASSYQRTDSNYGYTF,TGTGCCAGCAGTTATCAACGGACAGACTCTAACTATGGCTACACCTTC
TRBD2,TRBV24-1,NA,TRBJ2-3,CATSDPGLGGTDTQYF,TGTGCCACCAGTGATCCAGGACTAGGCGGCACAGATACGCAGTATTTT
NA,TRBV29-1,NA,TRBJ1-4,CSGGGAATNEKLFF,TGCAGCGGGGGAGGAGCTGCAACTAATGAAAAACTGTTTTTT
TRBD2,TRBV14,NA,TRBJ2-1,CASSYGLAGHNEQFF,TGTGCCAGCAGTTACGGACTAGCGGGACACAATGAGCAGTTCTTC
NA,TRBV21-1,few,TRBJ1-4,CASSNGRGWTGKLFF,TGTGCCAGCAGCAACGGACGAGGGTGGACGGGGAAACTGTTTTTT
NA,TRBV7-4,NA,TRBJ1-5,CASSLMFWQGRALGHQPQHF,TGTGCCAGCAGCTTAATGTTCTGGCAGGGGAGGGCTTTGGGGCATCAGCCCCAGCATTTT
NA,TRBV19,few,TRBJ1-1,CASSRQQINTEAFF,TGTGCCAGTAGTAGACAGCAGATCAACACTGAAGCTTTCTTT
TRBD1,TRBV5-1,NA,TRBJ1-2,CASSFLGQNYGYTF,TGCGCCAGCAGCTTTCTGGGACAGAACTATGGCTACACCTTC
TRBD2,TRBV5-4,NA,TRBJ2-3,CASSLGLAGDADTQYF,TGTGCCAGCAGCTTGGGCCTAGCGGGAGATGCAGATACGCAGTATTTT
TRBD1,TRBV6-5,NA,TRBJ1-2,CASSYSRGQGIRGYTF,TGTGCCAGCAGTTACTCGAGAGGACAGGGAATACGTGGCTACACCTTC
TRBD1,TRBV12-3/TRBV12-4,NA,TRBJ1-2,CASSRDSTYGYTF,TGTGCCAGCTCCCGGGACAGTACCTATGGCTACACCTTC
NA,TRBV10-3,NA,TRBJ2-7,CAIYDEGVVGPYEQYF,TGTGCCATTTATGACGAGGGGGTCGTTGGCCCCTACGAGCAGTACTTC
TRBD1,TRBV6-2/TRBV6-3,few,TRBJ1-2,CASSDRGPGYGYTF,TGTGCCAGCAGTGACAGGGGGCCTGGCTATGGCTACACCTTC
NA,TRBV2,NA,TRBJ2-1,CASSEGWRGWNEQFF,TGTGCCAGCAGTGAAGGCTGGAGGGGTTGGAATGAGCAGTTCTTC
NA,TRBV5-8,NA,TRBJ2-7,CASSVRQISYEQYF,TGTGCCAGCAGCGTACGACAGATTTCCTACGAGCAGTACTTC
NA,TRBV7-8,NA,TRBJ1-1,CASSWGSNTEAFF,TGTGCCAGCAGCTGGGGCAGCAACACTGAAGCTTTCTTT
TRBD2,TRBV7-6,NA,TRBJ2-5,CASSDTSGRETQYF,TGTGCCAGCAGTGATACTAGCGGGAGAGAGACCCAGTACTTC
NA,TRBV20-1,NA,TRBJ2-5,CSASRDTGFYQETQYF,TGCAGTGCTAGTCGGGACACGGGGTTTTACCAAGAGACCCAGTACTTC
TRBD1,TRBV30,few,TRBJ1-2,CAWSVGQAYGYTF,TGTGCCTGGAGTGTGGGACAGGCCTATGGCTACACCTTC
NA,TRBV10-3,NA,TRBJ2-1,CAIGGGLGEQFF,TGTGCCATCGGGGGGGGCCTAGGCGAGCAGTTCTTC